Listed here are 9 T cell receptor beta chains from one sample, sequenced in a study of shared clonotypes between healthy human individuals. The table came from immunoSEQ multiplex PCR; TCRdb's copy has only in-frame clones and leaves some out. The sample holds some 2,100,000 clones, nearly 97% seen once. Source material: naive CD4+ T cells sorted from blood. Subset defined: CD45RA+ positively selected. Every receptor here comes from a man aged 18 to 29 in good health.

This sequence joins TRBV18 and TRBJ1-6, with a weak D call TRBD1 (5 bases). The CDR3 covers 15 residues. Germline V lookup: CDR1 KGHSH, CDR2 LQKENI. V lost 6 bases and J 8 bases, leaving 17 bases between the germline ends. CDR3: CASSRQPQVDSPLHF. CDR3 sequence (DNA): TGTGCCAGCTCGAGACAGCCCCAGGTCGATTCACCCCTCCACTTT.

The chain couples TRBV27 to TRBJ1-2; 8 bases are a match to TRBD1. After removal of 6 bases from V and 4 bases from J, the junction contained 7 bases not matched to a gene. The V gene's germline CDR1 is MNHEY and CDR2 SMNVEV (reference sequence). CDR3 size: 14 residues. The CDR3 region has the DNA TGTGCCAGCAGCCAGGGGGCGAGAATCTATGGCTACACCTTC. Residues: CASSQGARIYGYTF.

The rearrangement joins TRBV7-8 to TRBJ2-7, with D perhaps matching TRBD1 or TRBD2 (5 bases each). CDR1 and CDR2 from the germline V gene are SGHVS and FQNEAQ. V dropped 3 bases and J dropped 1 base, with 16 bases sitting between them. CDR3 length: 16 amino acids. Here the CDR3 DNA reads TGTGCCAGCAGCTTGGGACCCGGGACGGGGTCCTACGAGCAGTACTTC. It codes for CASSLGPGTGSYEQYF.

This chain joins TRBV4-1 and TRBJ1-5; TRBD1 matches 11 bases. V was pared by 0 bases and J by 7 bases, with 5 bases of the junction left unmatched. CDR1 and CDR2 (germline): MGHRA, YSYEKL. This CDR3 region has 16 residues. The CDR3 DNA is TGCGCCAGCAGCCAAGAAGGACAGGGGGCGAGACAGCCCCAGCATTTT. Translation gives CASSQEGQGARQPQHF.

The V gene is TRBV5-5, the J gene TRBJ2-7, with D maybe TRBD1 (5 bases). Germline CDR1 reads SGHKS; CDR2 reads YYEKEE (reference sequence). The CDR3 is made up of 15 amino acids. V dropped 3 bases and J dropped 2 bases, with 15 bases sitting between them. The CDR3 here is CASSSRRTGTYEQYF. Written as DNA, the CDR3 is TGTGCCAGCAGCTCTAGAAGAACAGGAACCTACGAGCAGTACTTC.

The table lists this clone with a count of one. The chain joins TRBV27 to TRBJ2-1, with D perhaps matching TRBD1 (5 bases). Trimming stripped 3 bases from V and 0 bases from J, with 12 bases between. The CDR3 length is 16 residues. Germline-derived CDR1 and CDR2 are MNHEY and SMNVEV (reference sequence). For the CDR3, the DNA is TGTGCCAGCAGTTTGGTGGGCAGGGTCTCCTACAATGAGCAGTTCTTC. This gives the protein CASSLVGRVSYNEQFF.

The chain joins TRBV6-1 to TRBJ2-7; no clear D. CDR3 size: 11 residues. Germline CDR1 MNHNS, CDR2 SASEGT. V was trimmed by 0 bases and J by 8 bases, leaving 5 bases between them. The CDR3 region has the DNA TGTGCCAGCAGTGAAGCGGTGCAGCAGTACTTC. It is translated as CASSEAVQQYF.

The chain uses TRBV5-1 and TRBJ1-3; 10 bases are a match to TRBD1. J gave up 4 bases and V 4 bases, and 8 bases lay outside the gene matches. This CDR3 has 16 residues. CDR1 and CDR2 (germline): SGHRS, YFSETQ. CDR3 nucleotide sequence: TGCGCCAGCAGCCTTGGACAGGGGGTAACGGGAAACACCATATATTTT. This encodes CASSLGQGVTGNTIYF.

This clone was counted once. The V and J genes are TRBV10-1 and TRBJ2-7; 7 bases align to TRBD2. With 0 bases clipped from V and 2 bases from J, the junction kept 4 bases outside the gene matches. CDR3 length: 15 amino acids. Germline CDR1 and CDR2: WNHNN and SYGVQD (reference sequence). The CDR3 sequence is CASSESGTTAYEQYF. The DNA for the CDR3 is TGCGCCAGCAGTGAGTCCGGGACTACCGCCTACGAGCAGTACTTC.